This T cell receptor beta chain stems from a study of blood T cell repertoires in COVID-19. The data were produced by immunoSEQ multiplex PCR, yet TCRdb's version contains in-frame clones alone and is incomplete. The sample lists about 270,000 clones, around nine tenths occurring once. The sequenced sample consisted of PBMCs or T cells enriched from blood (not recorded which). The TCR originated in a woman between 18 and 29 years old who had recovered from COVID-19.

CDR3 sequence reads: CASSSSGNTEAFF. The CDR3 nucleotides read TGTGCCAGCTCCTCGTCCGGGAACACTGAAGCTTTCTTT. The V gene is TRBV18, the J gene TRBJ1-1; no clear D. The germline CDR1 and CDR2 sequences are KGHSH and LQKENI. Trimming removed 6 bases from V and 1 base from J, with 9 bases in between. The CDR3 loop spans 13 amino acids. Complete variable domain (other parts from reference TRBV18 and TRBJ1-1): NAGVMQNPRHLVRRRGQEARLRCSPMKGHSHVYWYRQLPEEGLKFMVYLQKENIIDESGMPKERFSAEFPKEGPSILRIQQVVRGDSAAYFCASSSSGNTEAFFGQGTRLTVV.